This paragraph covers one TCR beta chain sequence. Antigen: not known. The entry originates in a study of shared clonotypes between healthy human individuals. Study-wide findings and caveats: A handful of donors shared about 5% of their naive CD4 clonotypes. Sorted-subset samples were not fully sequenced, rarefaction indicated.

The table came from immunoSEQ multiplex PCR; TCRdb's copy has only in-frame clones and leaves some out. The sample includes hundreds of thousands of clones, around 67% of them seen just once. From CD4+ cells came CD45RA+ naive and CD45RA-negative memory subsets. V was pared by 5 bases and J by 5 bases, with 10 bases between. Germline V gene lookup returns CDR1 SGHVS and CDR2 FQNEAQ. CDR3 size: 13 residues. The TCR was taken from a woman younger than 45 in good health. Sequencing was done on a sample of memory CD4+ T cells sorted from blood. The subset was: CD45RA-negative fraction. V gene TRBV7-8 combines with J gene TRBJ1-5; D remains ambiguous. The CDR3 loop reads CASSANRDQPQHF. Here the CDR3 DNA reads TGTGCCAGCAGCGCTAACAGAGATCAGCCCCAGCATTTT.